The 14 T cell receptor beta chains in this list originate from one sample, sequenced in a study of blood T cell repertoires in COVID-19. The assay was immunoSEQ multiplex PCR, and TCRdb's table has in-frame clones only and misses some. The table has fewer than 350,000 clones, roughly nine tenths seen once. The material sequenced was peripheral blood. The receptors here all came from a woman aged 60-70 years with COVID-19, enrolled during active disease.

Points on this clone: One end of the junction varies from germline; a read error may be responsible. As DNA, the CDR3 is TGTGCCAGCACTGAAGGGACTGCGACCGAAAAACTGTTTTTT. Residues: CASTEGTATEKLFF. The chain recombines TRBV2 with TRBJ1-4, with a weak D call TRBD1 (5 bases). Germline CDR1 reads SNHLY; CDR2 reads FYNNEI. The CDR3 runs to 14 residues.

This clone was counted between two and nine times. This chain uses TRBV5-1 with TRBJ2-2; no clear D. The CDR3 sequence is 14 residues long. Germline V lookup: CDR1 SGHRS, CDR2 YFSETQ. V was trimmed by 0 bases and J by 6 bases, leaving 9 bases between them. CDR3 coding DNA: TGCGCCAGCAGCTTGGAAGGAGACGCCGGGGAGCTGTTTTTT. It is translated as CASSLEGDAGELFF.

The rearrangement links TRBV18 to TRBJ2-6, with D unclear. Germline V gives CDR1 KGHSH, CDR2 LQKENI. The CDR3 is 15 residues long. Between the trimmed V and J ends, which lost 5 bases and 1 base, there was a span of 9 bases. The CDR3 loop is CASSEKNSGANVLTF. The CDR3 nucleotides are TGTGCCAGCTCAGAGAAGAATTCTGGGGCCAACGTCCTGACTTTC.

The gene calls are TRBV7-6 and TRBJ2-5; 12 bases are a match to TRBD2. The CDR3 is 14 amino acids. Germline assignment: CDR1 SGHVS and CDR2 FNYEAQ. V shed 4 bases, J shed 5 bases, and the junction held 2 bases outside the gene matches. CDR3 sequence (DNA): TGTGCCAGCAGCTCCGGACTAGCGGGGGAGACCCAGTACTTC. Translated: CASSSGLAGETQYF.

V is TRBV6-5 and J is TRBJ2-3, with a possible D match to TRBD2 (5 bases). CDR3 size: 13 residues. From germline, CDR1 is MNHEY and CDR2 SVGAGI. Trimming took 6 bases from V and 4 from J, leaving 11 bases between them. CDR3 in DNA: TGTGCCAGCAGCCTCACCGGGGCAGATACGCAGTATTTT. Amino acids: CASSLTGADTQYF.

Comments on this clone: The junction differs from germline at one of its ends, possibly a read error. The CDR3 loop is CASSVRGLVEIQYF. CDR3 coding DNA: TGTGCCAGCAGCGTAAGGGGACTGGTAGAGATCCAGTACTTC. The rearrangement links TRBV9 to TRBJ2-5; tentative D call: TRBD2 (6 bases). CDR3 length: 14 amino acids. Germline V gene lookup returns CDR1 SGDLS and CDR2 YYNGEE.

The chain's CDR3 is CASSARDSGMTEAFF. In nucleotides, the CDR3 is TGTGCCAGTAGTGCACGGGACAGTGGGATGACTGAAGCTTTCTTT. J is TRBJ1-1 and V is TRBV19; 7 nucleotides line up with TRBD1. The CDR3 spans 15 residues. Germline V lookup: CDR1 LNHDA, CDR2 SQIVND (reference sequence). J was trimmed by 5 bases and V by 5 bases; bases with no gene match: 11.

The chain has TRBV19 and TRBJ2-7; 9 bases are a match to TRBD1. Germline CDR1 and CDR2: LNHDA and SQIVND (reference sequence). V was clipped by 5 bases and J by 5 bases; unmatched bases: 7. The CDR3 runs to 14 residues. The CDR3 coding sequence is TGTGCCAGTAGTGTAGGGGGACAGGGAAACGAGCAGTACTTC. As protein: CASSVGGQGNEQYF.

V and J are TRBV2 and TRBJ1-4; D perhaps matches TRBD1 (6 bases). The CDR3 runs 12 residues. The germline V gene has CDR1 SNHLY and CDR2 FYNNEI. V lost 7 bases to trimming and J lost 8 bases, with 11 bases between them. The CDR3 protein is CASKGGWEKLFF. CDR3 DNA: TGTGCCAGCAAAGGGGGTTGGGAAAAACTGTTTTTT.

This chain connects TRBV7-8 to TRBJ2-2; 9 nucleotides agree with TRBD1. V lost 4 bases to trimming and J lost 5 bases; unmatched junction nucleotides: 5. CDR1 and CDR2 (germline): SGHVS, FQNEAQ. This CDR3 contains 15 residues. The CDR3 is CASSSTGGGTGELFF. CDR3 DNA: TGTGCCAGCAGCTCGACAGGGGGTGGGACCGGGGAGCTGTTTTTT. Drawing the rest from reference TRBV7-8 and TRBJ2-2, the complete variable domain is GAGVSQSPRYKVAKRGQDVALRCDPISGHVSLFWYQQALGQGPEFLTYFQNEAQLDKSGLPSDRFFAERPEGSVSTLKIQRTQQEDSAVYLCASSSTGGGTGELFFGEGSRLTVL.

The J gene is TRBJ2-3, the V gene TRBV7-2; 9 bases match TRBD2. Trimming at V came to 1 base and at J to 4 bases, leaving 6 bases not matched to a gene. CDR1 is SGHTA, CDR2 FQGNSA, per germline. CDR3 length equals 16 residues. The CDR3: CASSLVPSGVADTQYF. CDR3 nucleotides: TGTGCCAGCAGCTTAGTTCCTAGCGGGGTGGCAGATACGCAGTATTTT. The variable domain in full, completed from reference TRBV7-2 and TRBJ2-3, reads GAGVSQSPSNKVTEKGKDVELRCDPISGHTALYWYRQSLGQGLEFLIYFQGNSAPDKSGLPSDRFSAERTGGSVSTLTIQRTQQEDSAVYLCASSLVPSGVADTQYFGPGTRLTVL.

This clone was counted only a few times. The chain joins TRBV28 to TRBJ1-1; 7 bases align to TRBD1. Germline V CDR1 and CDR2: MDHEN, SYDVKM. J gave up 8 bases and V 6 bases, and 6 bases lay outside the gene matches. The CDR3 contains 12 residues. CDR3 sequence (DNA): TGTGCCAGCAGCTTAGGGACAGCGGAAGCTTTCTTT. It encodes CASSLGTAEAFF. Complete variable domain (other parts from reference TRBV28 and TRBJ1-1): DVKVTQSSRYLVKRTGEKVFLECVQDMDHENMFWYRQDPGLGLRLIYFSYDVKMKEKGDIPEGYSVSREKKERFSLILESASTNQTSMYLCASSLGTAEAFFGQGTRLTVV.

The rearrangement uses TRBV7-3 and TRBJ2-1, with 12 bases that match TRBD2. Germline trimming cut 4 bases from V and 8 bases from J; bases unmatched to any gene: 6. This CDR3 spans 15 amino acids. Germline assignment: CDR1 SGHTA and CDR2 FQGTGA. CDR3 amino acids: CASSSLAGGPYEQFF. The DNA for the CDR3 is TGTGCCAGCAGCTCCCTAGCGGGGGGGCCGTATGAGCAGTTCTTC.

This clone is a singleton in its sample. The chain employs TRBV18 and TRBJ2-5; D may be TRBD2 (6 bases). The CDR3 is made up of 13 amino acids. Germline CDR1 is KGHSH and CDR2 is LQKENI. Between the trimmed V and J ends, which lost 2 bases and 7 bases, there was a span of 11 bases. CDR3 amino acids: CASSPRDWGTQYF. In nucleotides, the CDR3 is TGTGCCAGCTCACCAAGGGACTGGGGGACCCAGTACTTC.